These 20 T cell receptor beta chains originate from one sample sequenced in a study of blood T cell repertoires in COVID-19. Produced via immunoSEQ multiplex PCR; TCRdb's table is partial and in-frame only. The sample contains roughly 450,000 clones, roughly 91% of which appear only once. Sequencing was performed on PBMCs or T cells enriched from blood (not recorded which). These receptors were collected from a man younger than 30 who had recovered from COVID-19.

This rearrangement joins TRBV4-1 to TRBJ1-5, with 7 bases lining up with TRBD1. CDR1 MGHRA and CDR2 YSYEKL come from the germline V gene. The junction had 8 bases not matched to a gene; V was cut back by 4 bases and J by 11 bases. The CDR3 is 13 residues long. The CDR3 sequence: CASSRQGSTAQHF. CDR3 sequence (DNA): TGCGCCAGCAGCCGACAGGGTTCTACGGCCCAGCATTTT.

This clone was seen just once. The gene calls are TRBV10-3 and TRBJ1-4, with 7 bases identical to TRBD1. The junction had 7 bases not matched to a gene; V was cut back by 4 bases and J by 8 bases. The CDR3 extends over 14 amino acids. Germline values: CDR1 ENHRY, CDR2 SYGVKD. CDR3 in amino acids: CAISAGTAFEKLFF. CDR3 DNA: TGTGCCATCAGTGCCGGGACAGCTTTCGAAAAACTGTTTTTT.

The chain carries TRBV18 and TRBJ1-2; D possibly corresponds to TRBD1 (6 bases). The CDR3 length is 13 residues. The germline CDR1 and CDR2 sequences are KGHSH and LQKENI. The ends were cut back, 6 bases at V and 5 bases at J, with 13 bases in the middle. As DNA, the CDR3 is TGTGCCAGCTCCGCTACAGGGCTGTATGGCTACACCTTC. This sequence encodes CASSATGLYGYTF.

The chain uses TRBV7-9 and TRBJ1-2; the D is unclear. This CDR3 is built from 12 residues. Germline V CDR1 and CDR2: SEHNR, FQNEAQ (reference sequence). Trimming took off 3 bases at V and 8 bases at J, with 10 bases between the two ends. The CDR3 loop is CASSFWLRGYTF. CDR3 DNA: TGTGCCAGCAGCTTTTGGCTTCGAGGCTACACCTTC.

The chain has TRBV4-1 and TRBJ1-2, with a possible D match to TRBD1 (6 bases). CDR3 length equals 14 residues. Germline V gene data show CDR1 as MGHRA and CDR2 as YSYEKL. The V end was cut by 1 base, the J end by 1 base, with 7 bases between. The CDR3, as DNA: TGCGCCAGCAGCCAAGGGGGGCTTAACTATGGCTACACCTTC. Amino acid sequence: CASSQGGLNYGYTF.

This sequence joins TRBV5-4 and TRBJ2-7; 7 bases line up with TRBD1. In germline, CDR1 is SGHNT, CDR2 YYREEE (reference sequence). The V and J ends lost 5 bases and 1 base, in that order; junction bases with no gene match: 3. The CDR3 totals 13 residues. The CDR3 bases are TGTGCCAGCAGTCCGACAGGGTCCTACGAGCAGTACTTC. Translated, it gives CASSPTGSYEQYF.

V usage is TRBV5-1 and J usage is TRBJ1-3, with D maybe TRBD1 (5 bases). The germline V gene has CDR1 SGHRS and CDR2 YFSETQ. CDR3 length: 18 amino acids. Trimming removed 0 bases at V and 0 bases at J, with 16 bases between. The CDR3 region is CASSLGPPDRNSGNTIYF. DNA for the CDR3: TGCGCCAGCAGCTTGGGGCCCCCCGACAGAAACTCTGGAAACACCATATATTTT.

This clone has only one observation. V is TRBV9 and J is TRBJ1-2, with D possibly matching TRBD1 (6 bases). CDR1 is SGDLS, CDR2 YYNGEE, per germline. Trimming stripped 0 bases from V and 6 bases from J, with 18 bases between. The CDR3 covers 16 residues. The CDR3 nucleotides are TGTGCCAGCAGCGTAGAACCTCACCACAGGGCGGATGGCTACACCTTC. This translates into CASSVEPHHRADGYTF.

This chain links TRBV10-3 with TRBJ1-2, with a possible D match to TRBD1 (6 bases). V was shortened by 4 bases and J by 0 bases, with 12 bases between the two germline ends. Looked up from germline, CDR1 is ENHRY and CDR2 is SYGVKD. There are 15 residues in the CDR3. The CDR3 region has the DNA TGTGCCATCAGTGTTCGCAGGGGCGCTAACTATGGCTACACCTTC. This gives the protein CAISVRRGANYGYTF.

The chain employs TRBV30 and TRBJ2-2, with 8 positions matching TRBD1. The junction had 8 bases not matched to a gene; V was cut back by 8 bases and J by 6 bases. In germline, CDR1 is GTSNPN, CDR2 SVGIG (reference sequence). CDR3 length equals 13 residues. This CDR3 reads CASQGAGAGELFF. DNA for the CDR3: TGTGCCAGCCAGGGGGCTGGCGCCGGGGAGCTGTTTTTT.

This chain joins TRBV7-8 and TRBJ1-4, with D maybe TRBD1 (5 bases). The germline V gene has CDR1 SGHVS and CDR2 FQNEAQ. This CDR3 is 15 amino acids long. Trimming pared 5 bases from V and 6 bases from J, leaving 16 bases between. Here the CDR3 reads CASSGPLEGYEKLFF. In DNA form, the CDR3 reads TGTGCCAGCAGCGGCCCGTTGGAGGGGTATGAAAAACTGTTTTTT.

The V call is TRBV6-1, the J call TRBJ2-2, with no clear D. CDR3 size: 14 residues. V dropped 3 bases and J dropped 5 bases, with 10 bases sitting between them. CDR1 and CDR2 (germline): MNHNS, SASEGT. In DNA form, the CDR3 reads TGTGCCAGCAGTGAGTCCGGGTTAACCGGGGAGCTGTTTTTT. It is translated as CASSESGLTGELFF.

The chain couples TRBV14 to TRBJ2-3, with D unclear. Trimming removed 3 bases at V and 4 bases at J, with 8 bases between. In germline, CDR1 is SGHDN, CDR2 FVKESK. This CDR3 contains 13 residues. For the CDR3, the DNA is TGTGCCAGCAGCCAGGGTCGGGCAGATACGCAGTATTTT. Translation: CASSQGRADTQYF.

The CDR3 bases are TGTGCCACCAGCAGAGATAGTGCCATTCAGTACTTC. It specifies CATSRDSAIQYF. V usage is TRBV15 and J usage is TRBJ2-4; D remains ambiguous. There are 12 residues in the CDR3. The germline gives CDR1 LNHNV, CDR2 YYDKDF (reference sequence). Trimming shortened V by 0 bases and J by 9 bases, and 6 bases separated the two germline ends. Using reference TRBV15 and TRBJ2-4 for the parts outside the CDR3, the full variable domain is DAMVIQNPRYQVTQFGKPVTLSCSQTLNHNVMYWYQQKSSQAPKLLFHYYDKDFNNEADTPDNFQSRRPNTSFCFLDIRSPGLGDTAMYLCATSRDSAIQYFGAGTRLSVL.

With regard to this clone: Other DNA sequences in the sample encode the same CDR3. The genes are TRBV11-2 and TRBJ2-7, with 8 bases lining up with TRBD1. Germline loops: CDR1 SGHAT, CDR2 FQNNGV. The CDR3 consists of 15 residues. V shed 1 base, J shed 0 bases, and the junction held 2 bases outside the gene matches. CDR3 nucleotide sequence: TGTGCCAGCAGCTTAGGTACAGGGGGCTCCTACGAGCAGTACTTC. It yields the protein CASSLGTGGSYEQYF.

This clone was recorded only once. This rearrangement joins TRBV6-2 or TRBV6-3 to TRBJ1-2; 10 bases map to TRBD1. The CDR3 is 15 amino acids. CDR1 is MNHEY and CDR2 is SVGEGT in the germline V gene. Trimming cost V 2 bases and J 5 bases; bases outside gene matches: 5. CDR3 sequence: CASSYGTGVIYGYTF. Written as DNA, the CDR3 is TGTGCCAGCAGTTACGGGACAGGGGTAATATATGGCTACACCTTC.

The count of this clone is one. This same CDR3 is encoded by further DNA sequences in the sample. This chain joins TRBV29-1 and TRBJ2-2; a possible D gene is TRBD2 (6 bases). Germline V CDR1 and CDR2: SQVTM, ANQGSEA. V was trimmed by 7 bases and J by 0 bases, leaving 9 bases between them. CDR3 length: 13 amino acids. The CDR3 sequence is CSGGTANTGELFF. The CDR3 region has the DNA TGCAGCGGCGGGACCGCGAACACCGGGGAGCTGTTTTTT.

The V call is TRBV30, the J call TRBJ2-7; no reliable D call. Germline CDR1 reads GTSNPN; CDR2 reads SVGIG (reference sequence). Trimming shortened V by 0 bases and J by 6 bases, and 12 bases separated the two germline ends. The CDR3 extends over 13 amino acids. The CDR3 here is CAWSVRVSAEQYF. For the CDR3, the DNA is TGTGCCTGGAGTGTACGCGTATCCGCCGAGCAGTACTTC.

The V call is TRBV19, the J call TRBJ1-5; D may be TRBD1 (5 bases). CDR1 is LNHDA, CDR2 SQIVND, per germline (reference sequence). The CDR3 totals 16 residues. V dropped 4 bases and J dropped 4 bases, with 17 bases sitting between them. CDR3 sequence: CASSTITGGGNQPQHF. CDR3 nucleotide sequence: TGTGCCAGTAGTACAATCACCGGGGGGGGAAATCAGCCCCAGCATTTT.

The chain combines TRBV28 with TRBJ1-5, with D unclear. This CDR3 comprises 14 residues. CDR1 is MDHEN, CDR2 SYDVKM, per germline. V shed 2 bases and J shed 6 bases, with 11 bases lying between them. CDR3 loop: CASSLPHSGQPQHF. CDR3 nucleotides: TGTGCCAGCAGTTTACCTCACTCCGGTCAGCCCCAGCATTTT.